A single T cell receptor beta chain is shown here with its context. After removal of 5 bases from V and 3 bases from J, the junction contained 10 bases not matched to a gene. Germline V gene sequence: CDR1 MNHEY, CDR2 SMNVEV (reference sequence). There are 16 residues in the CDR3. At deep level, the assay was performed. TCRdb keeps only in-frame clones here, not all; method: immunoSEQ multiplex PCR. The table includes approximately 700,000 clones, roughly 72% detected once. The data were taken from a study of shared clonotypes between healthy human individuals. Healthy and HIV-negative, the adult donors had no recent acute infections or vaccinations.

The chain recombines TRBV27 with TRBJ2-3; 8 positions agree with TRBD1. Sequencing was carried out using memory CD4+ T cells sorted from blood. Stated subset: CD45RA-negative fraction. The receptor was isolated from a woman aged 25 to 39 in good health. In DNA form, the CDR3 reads TGTGCCAGCAGTGCCAACAGGGGGATTAGAACAGATACGCAGTATTTT. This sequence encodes CASSANRGIRTDTQYF.